The TCR beta chain under discussion was sequenced for a study of shared T cell receptors in the human thymus. Trimming took off 0 bases at V and 0 bases at J, with 15 bases between the two ends. Looked up from germline, CDR1 is LGHNA and CDR2 is YNFKEQ. CDR3 length equals 18 residues. Sequenced by immunoSEQ multiplex PCR; TCRdb stores in-frame clones only, minus some. The sample shows hundreds of thousands of clones, about 89% of them seen only once. The same data also contributed to another study, on human thymus T cells.

The chain links TRBV4-2 to TRBJ1-5; D call uncertain. The sequence derives from a boy younger than two with a congenital heart defect. Material for sequencing was thymocytes. CDR3 sequence (DNA): TGTGCCAGCAGCCAAGATCGCAGGCAGGTGTATAGCAATCAGCCCCAGCATTTT. Protein product: CASSQDRRQVYSNQPQHF.